The 21 T cell receptor beta chains given below trace back to one sample, sequenced in a study of T cells and copy number aberrations in small-cell lung cancer. Profiling relied on immunoSEQ multiplex PCR, and the TCRdb table lists in-frame clones only, not all of them. The table lists about 6,600 clones, roughly four fifths of them singletons. What was sequenced was normal tissue next to the tumor. The origin of the receptors is a woman in her 70s with small cell lung cancer. Some clones in this sample may be carry-over from other donors' samples.

CDR3 bases: TGTGCCAGCACACGCGGGGGACAGACTAACTATGGCTACACCTTC. It encodes CASTRGGQTNYGYTF. The gene calls are TRBV5-4 and TRBJ1-2; 7 bases align to TRBD1. The germline CDR1 and CDR2 sequences are SGHNT and YYREEE (reference sequence). Losses at the gene ends were 6 bases for V and 0 bases for J; bases not matched to a gene: 8. This CDR3 region has 15 residues.

The chain links TRBV12-5 to TRBJ2-1; 8 nucleotides agree with TRBD2. The germline V gene has CDR1 LGHNT and CDR2 FRNRAP. The J segment lost 8 bases and the V segment lost 1 base, leaving 16 bases of the junction unmatched. The CDR3 is 18 amino acids. Written as DNA, the CDR3 is TGTGCTAGTGGTTTGGAACGTAGCGGGATAAGCAGTGTCCATGAGCAGTTCTTC. Protein: CASGLERSGISSVHEQFF.

V usage is TRBV6-1 and J usage is TRBJ1-1; unclear D gene. Trimming took off 4 bases at V and 4 bases at J, with 13 bases between the two ends. This CDR3 has 14 residues. Germline CDR1 MNHNS, CDR2 SASEGT. The CDR3 loop reads CASSVRRVGTEAFF. The CDR3 DNA reads as TGTGCCAGCAGTGTCAGGCGGGTTGGCACTGAAGCTTTCTTT.

With respect to this clone: Germline is not matched at one junction end, which may reflect a read error. The sample contains more than one DNA sequence encoding this CDR3. V usage is TRBV5-1 and J usage is TRBJ1-1, with D unclear. CDR1 and CDR2 (germline): SGHRS, YFSETQ. The length of the CDR3 is 13 residues. The CDR3 spells CASSERVGTEAFF. The CDR3 region has the DNA TGCGCCAGCAGCGAAAGGGTGGGCACTGAAGCTTTTTTT.

A word on this clone: A much larger clone lies one base from this, so it may be a read error. The chain employs TRBV6-5 and TRBJ2-2, with D tentatively TRBD2 (5 bases). Germline V gene data show CDR1 as MNHEY and CDR2 as SVGAGI. Trimming took off 5 bases at V and 9 bases at J, with 19 bases between the two ends. This CDR3 is 15 amino acids long. CDR3 protein: CASSNQTPGSRELFF. The CDR3 DNA follows: TGTGCCAGCAGTAACCAAACACCGGGGTCAAGGGAGCTGTTTTTT.

This clone was seen once. The chain carries TRBV5-1 and TRBJ2-7, with a possible D match to TRBD2 (6 bases). This CDR3 has 15 residues. V was trimmed by 4 bases and J by 2 bases, leaving 16 bases between them. The germline CDR1 and CDR2 sequences are SGHRS and YFSETQ. The CDR3 loop is CASSLDRDFTYEQYF. DNA of the CDR3: TGCGCCAGCAGCCTGGACCGGGACTTCACCTACGAGCAGTACTTC.

Judged by abundance, this clone is medium-sized (0.01 to 0.1%). The chain joins TRBV14 to TRBJ2-5, with 12 bases matching TRBD2. This CDR3 spans 16 amino acids. The ends lost 5 bases at V and 0 bases at J; junction bases unmatched: 4. CDR1 and CDR2 (germline): SGHDN, FVKESK. Written as DNA, the CDR3 is TGTGCCAGCAGCAATGGACTAGCGGGGAACCAAGAGACCCAGTACTTC. It is translated as CASSNGLAGNQETQYF.

On this clone: A read error may produce the germline difference seen at one junction end. CDR3 sequence: CASSQEGTTYEQYF. In nucleotides, the CDR3 is TGTGCCAGTAGCCAAGAAGGGACAACCTACGAGCAGTACTTC. V gene TRBV4-2 combines with J gene TRBJ2-7, with a weak D call TRBD1 (6 bases). CDR3 length: 14 residues. The germline gives CDR1 LGHNA, CDR2 YNFKEQ.

As DNA, the CDR3 is TGTGCCAGCAGTTTATATGGGGAGAGCTCCTACAATGAGCAGTTCTTC. It translates to CASSLYGESSYNEQFF. The chain employs TRBV28 and TRBJ2-1, with a weak D call TRBD2 (5 bases). CDR3 length equals 16 residues. Germline V gene sequence: CDR1 MDHEN, CDR2 SYDVKM. V lost 1 base to trimming and J lost 0 bases, with 10 bases between them.

V gene TRBV9 combines with J gene TRBJ1-6; unclear D gene. The CDR3 runs 15 residues. In germline, CDR1 is SGDLS, CDR2 YYNGEE. V was clipped by 4 bases and J by 7 bases, with 15 bases between them. The CDR3 here is CASSPEEGRNSPLHF. The CDR3 coding sequence is TGTGCCAGCAGCCCAGAGGAGGGAAGGAATTCACCCCTCCACTTT.

V and J are TRBV5-1 and TRBJ1-5; D is uncertain. This CDR3 is built from 15 residues. Trimming removed 0 bases from V and 3 bases from J, with 10 bases in between. The V gene's germline CDR1 is SGHRS and CDR2 YFSETQ. The CDR3 DNA sequence: TGCGCCAGCAGCTTGGCCGGTTCAGACAATCAGCCCCAGCATTTT. Translated, it gives CASSLAGSDNQPQHF.

V usage is TRBV30 and J usage is TRBJ1-2, with 8 positions matching TRBD1. The CDR3 covers 14 residues. V lost 2 bases and J lost 2; bases outside the gene matches: 4. The germline V gene has CDR1 GTSNPN and CDR2 SVGIG (reference sequence). The CDR3 DNA reads TGTGCCTGGAGTCGACAGGGGTCCAACTATGGCTACACCTTC. It translates to CAWSRQGSNYGYTF. The variable domain in full, completed from reference TRBV30 and TRBJ1-2, reads SQTIHQWPATLVQPVGSPLSLECTVEGTSNPNLYWYRQAAGRGLQLLFYSVGIGQISSEVPQNLSASRPQDRQFILSSKKLLLSDSGFYLCAWSRQGSNYGYTFGSGTRLTVV.

This clone was observed a single time. The CDR3 DNA reads TGTGCCAGCAGCCCTACGTTAGCGGGAGCCGGGGAGCTGTTTTTT. It encodes CASSPTLAGAGELFF. V gene TRBV5-8 combines with J gene TRBJ2-2; the match to TRBD2 covers 9 bases. Germline V lookup: CDR1 SGHTS, CDR2 YDEGEE. The V segment lost 4 bases and the J segment 6 bases; nucleotides outside the gene matches: 7. This CDR3 comprises 15 residues. Drawing the rest from reference TRBV5-8 and TRBJ2-2, the complete variable domain is EAGVTQSPTHLIKTRGQQATLRCSPISGHTSVYWYQQALGLGLQFLLWYDEGEERNRGNFPPRFSGRQFPNYSSELNVNALELEDSALYLCASSPTLAGAGELFFGEGSRLTVL.

This sequence joins TRBV7-9 and TRBJ2-6; D not resolved. V was pared by 5 bases and J by 0 bases, with 8 bases between. CDR3 length: 15 residues. Germline assignment: CDR1 SEHNR and CDR2 FQNEAQ (reference sequence). CDR3 nucleotide sequence: TGTGCCAGCAGCCTAGGGATCTCTGGGGCCAACGTCCTGACTTTC. Translated: CASSLGISGANVLTF.

The rearrangement joins TRBV7-6 to TRBJ2-1; D possibly matches TRBD1 or TRBD2 (5 bases each). Trimming took off 0 bases at V and 6 bases at J, with 15 bases between the two ends. The CDR3 length is 16 residues. Per germline, CDR1 SGHVS and CDR2 FNYEAQ. The CDR3 region is CASSLATRGRGNEQFF. The CDR3 region has the DNA TGTGCCAGCAGCTTAGCGACGAGGGGCCGGGGCAATGAGCAGTTCTTC.

The chain uses TRBV19 and TRBJ2-2, with TRBD1 identical over 8 bases. V trimming: 5 bases; J trimming: 7 bases; junction bases outside the gene matches: 18. From germline, CDR1 is LNHDA and CDR2 SQIVND (reference sequence). The CDR3 has 18 residues. In DNA form, the CDR3 reads TGTGCCAGTAGTCGGACCCCGGGACAGGTGATTTCTGGCGGGGAGCTGTTTTTT. This sequence encodes CASSRTPGQVISGGELFF.

This clone was seen only a few times. The gene calls are TRBV28 and TRBJ2-7; 11 bases align to TRBD1. The germline gives CDR1 MDHEN, CDR2 SYDVKM. The CDR3 has 15 residues. J was trimmed by 4 bases and V by 5 bases; bases with no gene match: 7. The CDR3 reads CASSKRTGGKYEQYF. The CDR3 bases are TGTGCCAGCAGTAAGCGGACAGGGGGCAAGTACGAGCAGTACTTC.

The chain joins TRBV7-2 to TRBJ2-1, with 8 bases identical to TRBD2. With 1 base clipped from V and 4 bases from J, the junction kept 3 bases outside the gene matches. This CDR3 is built from 15 residues. CDR1 and CDR2 (germline): SGHTA, FQGNSA. For the CDR3, the DNA is TGTGCCAGCAGCTTAGGGTTAGCGGGATACAATGAGCAGTTCTTC. Translated: CASSLGLAGYNEQFF.

The CDR3 spells CASSPTGYEQYF. CDR3 nucleotides: TGTGCCAGCTCACCGACAGGCTACGAGCAGTACTTC. The gene calls are TRBV18 and TRBJ2-7; weak D call: TRBD1 (6 bases). The CDR3 loop spans 12 amino acids. V lost 3 bases and J lost 3, with 6 bases in between. The germline CDR1 and CDR2 sequences are KGHSH and LQKENI.

V is TRBV2 and J is TRBJ2-5, with D maybe TRBD2 (6 bases). Germline CDR1 and CDR2: SNHLY and FYNNEI. The length of the CDR3 is 12 residues. V was cut by 11 bases and J by 5 bases, with 15 bases left in between. The CDR3 DNA sequence: TGTGCCTCCCGGCGGGGTCTTGAGACCCAGTACTTC. The encoded protein is CASRRGLETQYF.

The chain recombines TRBV4-1 with TRBJ1-5; 7 bases agree with TRBD1. The CDR3 runs to 17 residues. The ends lost 0 bases at V and 3 bases at J; junction bases unmatched: 8. The V gene's germline CDR1 is MGHRA and CDR2 YSYEKL. The CDR3 DNA reads as TGCGCCAGCAGCCAAGATCGGGACAGCACCCTCAATCAGCCCCAGCATTTT. It codes for CASSQDRDSTLNQPQHF.